Listed below are T cell receptor beta chains from one sample, sequenced in a study of blood T cell repertoires in COVID-19. Produced via immunoSEQ multiplex PCR; TCRdb's table is partial and in-frame only. The data show some 70,000 clones, roughly 84% seen once. The sample comprised peripheral blood. The origin of the receptors is a man between 50 and 59 years old with active COVID-19. Each CDR3 is given with its conserved first and last residue. A D gene is named only where the DNA matches it firmly. Some rows mark clone size as missing; the rest say once, few, many or name a class of expanded clone.

>TRBJ1-6|-|-|TRBV4-3
TGCGCCAGCAGCCGTGAGAATAATTCACCCCTCCACTTT
CASSRENNSPLHF
>TRBJ2-1|TRBD1|-|TRBV28
TGTGCCAGCAGTTTCAGACAGGGGGGGAGAGATGAGCAGTTCTTC
CASSFRQGGRDEQFF
>TRBJ1-4|-|-|TRBV2
TGTGCCGCCGGGGGGGAATTACTTGAAAAACTGTTTTTT
CAAGGELLEKLFF
>TRBJ1-1|-|few|TRBV7-2
TGTGCCAGCAGCTTAGGTAGTAGACAGGCTGAAGCTTTCTTT
CASSLGSRQAEAFF
>TRBJ1-4|-|-|TRBV28
TGTGCCAGCAGTTTGGGGGGGGCGGTATATGAAAAACTGTTTTTT
CASSLGGAVYEKLFF
>TRBJ1-1|TRBD1|-|TRBV10-3
TGTGCCATCAGTGACCCGGGGACAGGGGTTGCGGGGAACACTGAAGCTTTCTTT
CAISDPGTGVAGNTEAFF
>TRBJ1-2|-|once|TRBV7-2
TGTGCCAGTACAGTTGGACAGAACTATGGCTACACCTTC
CASTVGQNYGYTF
>TRBJ2-7|-|once|TRBV23-1
TGCGCCAGCAGTCATTACGTGGGGACTTTCTCCTACGAGCAGTACTTC
CASSHYVGTFSYEQYF
>TRBJ1-1|TRBD1|-|TRBV6-5
TGTGCCACCTGGGGGGGACAGGGGGCTATAAGGGCTTTCTTT
CATWGGQGAIRAFF
>TRBJ1-1|-|-|TRBV5-1
TGCGCCAGCAGCCGCCAACAAACGATCACTGAAGCTTTCTTT
CASSRQQTITEAFF
>TRBJ2-1|TRBD2|-|TRBV5-4
TGTGCCAGCAGCTTCCGACTAGCGGGAGGGTCGGATGAGCAGTTCTTC
CASSFRLAGGSDEQFF
>TRBJ2-7|TRBD1|-|TRBV5-5
TGTGCCAGCAGCCCCAGGGGGCAAGAGCAGTACTTC
CASSPRGQEQYF
>TRBJ2-1|TRBD2|-|TRBV28
TGTGCCAGCAGCTTGGGAGGGAATGAGCAGTTCTTC
CASSLGGNEQFF
>TRBJ1-2|TRBD1|once|TRBV30
TGTGCCTGGAGTGTACAAATCGCAGGGGGCAAGAATGGCTACACCTTC
CAWSVQIAGGKNGYTF
>TRBJ1-2|-|-|TRBV27
TGTGCCAGCAGTCTCAGGCCTTCAGGAGGCTACACCTTC
CASSLRPSGGYTF
>TRBJ1-5|TRBD1|-|TRBV4-3
TGCGCCAGCAGCCAGGAACAGGGGATCAATCAGCCCCAGCATTTT
CASSQEQGINQPQHF
>TRBJ1-3|-|-|TRBV18
TGTGCCAGCTCACCACCGATATCTCAGAGACAAACCATATATTTT
CASSPPISQRQTIYF
>TRBJ2-1|TRBD2|-|TRBV24-1
TGTGCCACCAGTGGGTCTAGCGGCCTCTACAATGAGCAGTTCTTC
CATSGSSGLYNEQFF
>TRBJ2-5|-|-|TRBV7-2
TGTGCCAGCAGCGCCGCAGGGCAAGGAGAGACCCAGTACTTC
CASSAAGQGETQYF
>TRBJ2-6|-|-|TRBV7-9
TGTGCCAGCAGCCCACAGGGTTCTGGGGCCAACGTCCTGACTTTC
CASSPQGSGANVLTF
>TRBJ2-3|TRBD1|-|TRBV16
TGTGCCAGCAGCCATCGACAGGGGCGCACAGATACGCAGTATTTT
CASSHRQGRTDTQYF
>TRBJ2-1|TRBD2|-|TRBV5-4
TGTGCCAGCAGCCTGATGACTAGCGGGGGGGCCGATGAGCAGTTCTTC
CASSLMTSGGADEQFF
>TRBJ2-5|-|-|TRBV11-2
TGTGCCAGCAGCCCAGCACCGACAGACCAAGAGACCCAGTACTTC
CASSPAPTDQETQYF
>TRBJ1-2|-|once|TRBV7-2
TGTGCCAGCAGCGCCCGGGACTTTAACTATGGCTACACCTTC
CASSARDFNYGYTF
>TRBJ2-6|-|-|TRBV10-3
TGTGCCACCTCGACAGGATCCTTCTCTGGGGCCAACGTCCTGACTTTC
CATSTGSFSGANVLTF
>TRBJ1-2|TRBD1|-|TRBV4-1
TGCGCCAGCAGCCAGACGGGACAGATCAACTATGGCTACACCTTC
CASSQTGQINYGYTF